A selection of T cell receptor beta chains follows, all from one sample in a study of shared clonotypes between healthy human individuals. Method: immunoSEQ multiplex PCR; TCRdb's copy keeps in-frame clones and lacks some. The sample carries approximately 2,000,000 clones, roughly 90% recorded once. The specimen sequenced was naive CD4+ T cells from PBMCs. The receptors originated from a man aged 18 to 30 in good health. Some clones in this sample may be carry-over from other donors' samples. The CDR3 runs from the conserved cysteine through the conserved F or W. Each record gives: V gene, clone size, D gene, J gene, CDR3 DNA, CDR3 protein. The D gene is left open where the match is weak. Size is stated for part of the rows, as once, few or many counts, or as a class when the clone is expanded.

V: TRBV7-8
size: .
D: .
J: TRBJ2-7
DNA: TGTGCCAGCAGCCGACTATACGAGCAGTACTTC
CDR3: CASSRLYEQYF

V: TRBV27
size: once
D: .
J: TRBJ2-2
DNA: TGTGCCAGCAGGATCAGGTCGCACACCGGGGAGCTGTTTTTT
CDR3: CASRIRSHTGELFF

V: TRBV7-2
size: .
D: TRBD2
J: TRBJ2-1
DNA: TGTGCCAGCAGCTTAGTTCGGGTAGCGGGAGGAATTCAGTTCTTC
CDR3: CASSLVRVAGGIQFF

V: TRBV5-1
size: .
D: .
J: TRBJ2-7
DNA: TGCGCCAGCAGCCCCGAACACCTGTACGAGCAGTACTTC
CDR3: CASSPEHLYEQYF

V: TRBV28
size: .
D: .
J: TRBJ1-2
DNA: TGTGCCAGCACCTCCGTGTCTCCCTATATCACCGAGGGCTACACCTTC
CDR3: CASTSVSPYITEGYTF

V: TRBV6-6
size: .
D: .
J: TRBJ2-3
DNA: TGTGCCAGCAGTTACGTTGATACGCAGTATTTT
CDR3: CASSYVDTQYF

V: TRBV7-9
size: .
D: .
J: TRBJ1-6
DNA: TGTGCCAGCAGCCCACGGGGTTCGGGGAATTCACCCCTCCACTTT
CDR3: CASSPRGSGNSPLHF

V: TRBV6-6
size: few
D: TRBD1
J: TRBJ1-1
DNA: TGTGCCAGCAGTCGAATCACAGGGGCGGAAGCTTTCTTT
CDR3: CASSRITGAEAFF

V: TRBV6-5
size: .
D: TRBD1
J: TRBJ1-2
DNA: TGTGCCAGCAGTTATTCGGGACAGGGGGCTTCCGGCTACACCTTC
CDR3: CASSYSGQGASGYTF

V: TRBV28
size: few
D: TRBD1
J: TRBJ1-5
DNA: TGTGCCAGCAGTGTCAGGGACAGATCCCATTTT
CDR3: CASSVRDRSHF

V: TRBV10-3
size: .
D: .
J: TRBJ1-1
DNA: TGTGCCATCAGTGAGAGGGGGGACCAGCGAGCTTTCTTT
CDR3: CAISERGDQRAFF

V: TRBV4-2
size: .
D: .
J: TRBJ2-1
DNA: TGTGCCAGCAGCCAAGAACCACGGCCCTACAATGAGCAGTTCTTC
CDR3: CASSQEPRPYNEQFF

V: TRBV10-1
size: .
D: TRBD1
J: TRBJ2-7
DNA: TGCGCCAGCAGTCCGACAGGGCAACGGCCTGGGGAGCAGTACTTC
CDR3: CASSPTGQRPGEQYF

V: TRBV7-9
size: .
D: .
J: TRBJ2-4
DNA: TGTGCCAGCAGCTTAGAGGCAGTTCCCTACTTC
CDR3: CASSLEAVPYF

V: TRBV5-1
size: .
D: TRBD1
J: TRBJ2-7
DNA: TGCGCCAGCAGCCCGACCGGGACAGGAGCCTACGAGCAGTACTTC
CDR3: CASSPTGTGAYEQYF

V: TRBV19
size: few
D: TRBD1
J: TRBJ1-5
DNA: TGTGCCAGTGCTGGGACAGGCAATCAGCCCCAGCATTTT
CDR3: CASAGTGNQPQHF

V: TRBV28
size: .
D: .
J: TRBJ2-7
DNA: TGTGCCAGCAGCCCGGGCCCCTACGAGCAGTACTTC
CDR3: CASSPGPYEQYF

V: TRBV5-1
size: .
D: .
J: TRBJ2-7
DNA: TGCGCCAGCAGCCCAGGACCCGGCCCCTACGAGCAGTACTTC
CDR3: CASSPGPGPYEQYF

V: TRBV7-3
size: .
D: .
J: TRBJ2-4
DNA: TGTGCCAGCAGCCAAAGGGGGGGTACTATTCAGTACTTC
CDR3: CASSQRGGTIQYF

V: TRBV28
size: .
D: .
J: TRBJ1-2
DNA: TGTGCCAGCAGGTCAGGGACCTATGGCTACACCTTC
CDR3: CASRSGTYGYTF

V: TRBV28
size: .
D: .
J: TRBJ2-5
DNA: TGTGCCAGCAGTTTAGGGTCAAACCAAGAGACCCAGTACTTC
CDR3: CASSLGSNQETQYF

V: TRBV28
size: .
D: TRBD2
J: TRBJ2-2
DNA: TGTGCCAGCAGGAAGGGGCCTAGCGGAGCTACCGGGGAGCTGTTTTTT
CDR3: CASRKGPSGATGELFF

V: TRBV27
size: once
D: TRBD2
J: TRBJ2-3
DNA: TGTGCCAGCAGCCTCATCCCCCCTTCAGCGGGAGAAAGGAATACGCAGTATTTT
CDR3: CASSLIPPSAGERNTQYF

V: TRBV9
size: .
D: TRBD1
J: TRBJ2-7
DNA: TGTGCCAGCAGCGTCGGACAGGGCGGTGCTTACGAGCAGTACTTC
CDR3: CASSVGQGGAYEQYF

V: TRBV6-5
size: .
D: .
J: TRBJ2-7
DNA: TGTGCCAGCAGTTATGATCGATCCTACGAGCAGTACTTC
CDR3: CASSYDRSYEQYF

V: TRBV7-8
size: .
D: .
J: TRBJ1-2
DNA: TGTGCCAGCAGCTTCAAATCGACAGCTAACTATGGCTACACCTTC
CDR3: CASSFKSTANYGYTF

V: TRBV6-5
size: .
D: .
J: TRBJ2-7
DNA: TGTGCCAGCAGTCCACGGTCCCCGAGGGGCTACGAGCAGTACTTC
CDR3: CASSPRSPRGYEQYF

V: TRBV5-4
size: .
D: .
J: TRBJ2-6
DNA: TGTGCCAGCAGCTTGGGTAGGGCTGGGGCCAACGTCCTGACTTTC
CDR3: CASSLGRAGANVLTF

V: TRBV28
size: .
D: .
J: TRBJ2-6
DNA: TGTGCCAGCAGTTCCAACACCGGGACGGACTTCTCTGGGGCCAACGTCCTGACTTTC
CDR3: CASSSNTGTDFSGANVLTF

V: TRBV5-1
size: .
D: TRBD1
J: TRBJ2-7
DNA: TGCGCCAGCAGCTTGGCCCGACAGGGATACGAGCAGTACTTC
CDR3: CASSLARQGYEQYF

V: TRBV5-1
size: .
D: .
J: TRBJ1-1
DNA: TGCGCCAGCAGCCAAAATACCGGGACAAACACTGAAGCTTTCTTT
CDR3: CASSQNTGTNTEAFF

V: TRBV11-2
size: .
D: .
J: TRBJ2-7
DNA: TGTGCCAGCAGCTACCTACCGGGTGAGCAGTACTTC
CDR3: CASSYLPGEQYF

V: TRBV5-4
size: .
D: TRBD2
J: TRBJ2-7
DNA: TGTGCCAGCAGCATTAGCGGGAATACCTACGAGCAGTACTTC
CDR3: CASSISGNTYEQYF

V: TRBV7-9
size: .
D: .
J: TRBJ1-5
DNA: TGTGCCAGCAGCTTTAGTAATCAGCCCCAGCATTTT
CDR3: CASSFSNQPQHF

V: TRBV7-2
size: .
D: TRBD2
J: TRBJ2-7
DNA: TGTGCCAGCAGCTGGGGACTAGCAAACGAGCAGTACTTC
CDR3: CASSWGLANEQYF